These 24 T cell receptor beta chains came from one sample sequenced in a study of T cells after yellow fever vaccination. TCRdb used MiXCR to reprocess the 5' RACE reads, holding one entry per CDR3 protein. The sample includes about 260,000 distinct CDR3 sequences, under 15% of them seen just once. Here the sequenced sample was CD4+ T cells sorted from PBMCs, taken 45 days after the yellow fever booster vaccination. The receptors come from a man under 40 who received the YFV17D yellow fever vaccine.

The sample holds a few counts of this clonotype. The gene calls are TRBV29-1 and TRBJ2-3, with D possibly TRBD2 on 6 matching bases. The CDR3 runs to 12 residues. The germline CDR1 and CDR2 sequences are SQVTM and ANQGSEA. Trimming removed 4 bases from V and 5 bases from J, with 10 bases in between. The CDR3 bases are TGCAGCGTTGGAGGAGGGCGAGATACGCAGTATTTT. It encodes CSVGGGRDTQYF.

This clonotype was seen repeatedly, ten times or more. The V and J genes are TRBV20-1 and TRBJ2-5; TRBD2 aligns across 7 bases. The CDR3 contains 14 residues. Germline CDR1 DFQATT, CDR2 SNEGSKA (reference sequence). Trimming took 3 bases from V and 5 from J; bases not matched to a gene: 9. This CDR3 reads CSASQAAGLETQYF. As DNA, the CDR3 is TGCAGTGCTAGCCAGGCAGCGGGATTGGAGACCCAGTACTTC.

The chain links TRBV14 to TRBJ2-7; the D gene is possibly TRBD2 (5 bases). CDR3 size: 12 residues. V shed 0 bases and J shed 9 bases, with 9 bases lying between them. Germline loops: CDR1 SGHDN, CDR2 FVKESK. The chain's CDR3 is CASSQELGRQYF. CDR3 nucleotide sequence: TGTGCCAGCAGCCAAGAACTGGGGAGGCAGTACTTC.

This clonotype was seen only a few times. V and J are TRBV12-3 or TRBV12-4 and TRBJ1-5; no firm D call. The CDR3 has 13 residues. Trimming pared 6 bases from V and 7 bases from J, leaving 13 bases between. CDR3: CASSTGPFQPQHF. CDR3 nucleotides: TGTGCCAGCAGCACCGGCCCATTCCAGCCCCAGCATTTT.

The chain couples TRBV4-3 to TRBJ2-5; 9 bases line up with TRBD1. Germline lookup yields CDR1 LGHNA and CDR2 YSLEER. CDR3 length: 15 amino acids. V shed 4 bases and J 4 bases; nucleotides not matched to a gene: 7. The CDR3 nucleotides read TGCGCCAGCAGCCCGGGACAGGGCACGAGAGAGACCCAGTACTTC. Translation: CASSPGQGTRETQYF.

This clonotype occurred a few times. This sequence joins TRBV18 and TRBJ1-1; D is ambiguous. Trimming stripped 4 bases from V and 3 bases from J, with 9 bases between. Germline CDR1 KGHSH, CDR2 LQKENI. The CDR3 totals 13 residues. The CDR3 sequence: CASSHPGDTEAFF. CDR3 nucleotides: TGTGCCAGCTCACACCCAGGCGACACTGAAGCTTTCTTT. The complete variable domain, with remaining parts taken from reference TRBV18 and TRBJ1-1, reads NAGVMQNPRHLVRRRGQEARLRCSPMKGHSHVYWYRQLPEEGLKFMVYLQKENIIDESGMPKERFSAEFPKEGPSILRIQQVVRGDSAAYFCASSHPGDTEAFFGQGTRLTVV.

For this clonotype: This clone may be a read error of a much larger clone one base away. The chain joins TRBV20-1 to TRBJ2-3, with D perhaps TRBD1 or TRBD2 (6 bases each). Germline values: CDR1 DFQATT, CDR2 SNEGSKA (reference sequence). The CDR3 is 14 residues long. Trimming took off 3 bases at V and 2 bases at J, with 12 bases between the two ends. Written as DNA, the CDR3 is TGCAGTGCTAGGAAGAGGGGGGCCACAGATACGCAGTATTTT. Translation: CSARKRGATDTQYF.

The CDR3 sequence: CASSLDVKETQYF. CDR3 DNA sequence: TGCGCCAGCAGCTTGGACGTAAAAGAGACCCAGTACTTC. The chain links TRBV5-1 to TRBJ2-5, with D uncertain. The CDR3 consists of 13 residues. V was trimmed by 0 bases and J by 3 bases, leaving 6 bases between them. Germline CDR1 reads SGHRS; CDR2 reads YFSETQ.

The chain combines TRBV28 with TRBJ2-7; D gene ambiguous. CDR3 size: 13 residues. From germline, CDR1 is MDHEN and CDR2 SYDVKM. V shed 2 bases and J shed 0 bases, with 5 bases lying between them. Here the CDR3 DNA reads TGTGCCAGCAGTTTAGGGAACTCCTACGAGCAGTACTTC. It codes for CASSLGNSYEQYF.

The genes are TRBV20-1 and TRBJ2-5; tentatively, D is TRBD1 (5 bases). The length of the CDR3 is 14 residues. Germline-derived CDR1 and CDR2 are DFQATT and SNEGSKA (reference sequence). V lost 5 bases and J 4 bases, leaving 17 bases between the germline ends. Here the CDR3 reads CSAPSWGGIETQYF. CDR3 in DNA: TGCAGTGCTCCCTCGTGGGGCGGAATAGAGACCCAGTACTTC.

CDR3 nucleotide sequence: TGTGCCACCAGCATGTCTGGGGCCAACGTCCTGACTTTC. It translates to CATSMSGANVLTF. This chain uses TRBV15 with TRBJ2-6, with no clear D. Looked up from germline, CDR1 is LNHNV and CDR2 is YYDKDF (reference sequence). Trimming removed 4 bases at V and 1 base at J, with 2 bases between. This CDR3 spans 13 amino acids.

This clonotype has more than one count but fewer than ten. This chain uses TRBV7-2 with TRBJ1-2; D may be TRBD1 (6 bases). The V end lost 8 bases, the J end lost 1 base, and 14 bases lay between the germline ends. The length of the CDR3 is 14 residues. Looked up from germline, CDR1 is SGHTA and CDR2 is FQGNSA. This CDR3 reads CASGNRDNNYGYTF. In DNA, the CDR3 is TGTGCCAGCGGCAACCGGGACAATAACTATGGCTACACCTTC.

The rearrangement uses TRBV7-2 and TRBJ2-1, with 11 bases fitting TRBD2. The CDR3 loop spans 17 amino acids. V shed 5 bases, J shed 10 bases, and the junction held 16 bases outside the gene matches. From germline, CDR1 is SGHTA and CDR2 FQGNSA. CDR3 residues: CASSKLGVAGGLGEQFF. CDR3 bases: TGTGCCAGCAGCAAGCTCGGGGTAGCGGGAGGGTTGGGAGAGCAGTTCTTC.

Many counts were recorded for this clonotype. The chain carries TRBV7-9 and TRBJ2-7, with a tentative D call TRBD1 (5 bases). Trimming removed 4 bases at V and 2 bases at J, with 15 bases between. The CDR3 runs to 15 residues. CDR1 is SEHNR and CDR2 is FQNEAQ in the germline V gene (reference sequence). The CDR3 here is CASSSIRGRTYEQYF. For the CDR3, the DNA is TGTGCCAGCAGCTCCATAAGGGGCCGGACCTACGAGCAGTACTTC.

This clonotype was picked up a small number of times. For the CDR3, the DNA is TGCAGTGCTAGGCAGGGAATCGGCAATCAGCCCCAGCATTTT. Its protein product is CSARQGIGNQPQHF. The V gene is TRBV20-1, the J gene TRBJ1-5; possibly TRBD1 for D (5 bases). V lost 3 bases to trimming and J lost 2 bases, with 11 bases between them. Germline-derived CDR1 and CDR2 are DFQATT and SNEGSKA (reference sequence). The CDR3 has 14 residues.

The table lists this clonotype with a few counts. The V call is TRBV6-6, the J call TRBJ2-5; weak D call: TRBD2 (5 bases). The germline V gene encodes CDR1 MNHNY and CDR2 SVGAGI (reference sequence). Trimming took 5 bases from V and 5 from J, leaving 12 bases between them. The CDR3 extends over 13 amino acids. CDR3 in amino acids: CASSIGERETQYF. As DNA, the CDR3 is TGTGCCAGCAGTATCGGGGAAAGGGAGACCCAGTACTTC.

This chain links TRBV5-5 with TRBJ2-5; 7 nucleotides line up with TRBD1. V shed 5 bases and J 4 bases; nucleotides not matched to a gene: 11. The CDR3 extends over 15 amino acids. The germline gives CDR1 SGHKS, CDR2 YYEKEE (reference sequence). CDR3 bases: TGTGCCAGCAGTCAAAACCTACAGGGGAGAGAGACCCAGTACTTC. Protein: CASSQNLQGRETQYF.

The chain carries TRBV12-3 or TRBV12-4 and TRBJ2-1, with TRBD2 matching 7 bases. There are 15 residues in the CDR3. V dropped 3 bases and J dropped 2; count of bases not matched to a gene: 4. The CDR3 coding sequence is TGTGCCAGCAGTTTTACGACTAGCACCTACAATGAGCAGTTCTTC. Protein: CASSFTTSTYNEQFF.

CDR3 sequence reads: CASSLDGLATEQYF. The CDR3 coding sequence is TGTGCCAGCAGCTTAGACGGACTAGCTACCGAGCAGTACTTC. The chain links TRBV11-2 to TRBJ2-7, with 8 bases lining up with TRBD2. The CDR3 runs to 14 residues. The germline V gene has CDR1 SGHAT and CDR2 FQNNGV. J gave up 6 bases and V 0 bases, and 4 bases lay outside the gene matches.

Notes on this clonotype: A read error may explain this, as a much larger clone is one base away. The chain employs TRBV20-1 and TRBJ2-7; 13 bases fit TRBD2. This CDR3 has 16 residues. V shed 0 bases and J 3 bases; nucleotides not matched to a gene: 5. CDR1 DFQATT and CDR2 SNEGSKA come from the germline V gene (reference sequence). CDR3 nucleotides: TGCAGTGCTAGAGATCCCGGGACTAGCGGGAACTACGAGCAGTACTTC. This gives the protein CSARDPGTSGNYEQYF.

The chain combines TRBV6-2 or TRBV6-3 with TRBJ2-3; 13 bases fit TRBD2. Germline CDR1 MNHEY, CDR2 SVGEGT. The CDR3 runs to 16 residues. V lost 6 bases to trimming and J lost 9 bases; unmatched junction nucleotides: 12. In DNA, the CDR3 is TGTGCCAGCAGCCCTCCGGGACTAGCGGGACGGTGGACGCAGTATTTT. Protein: CASSPPGLAGRWTQYF.

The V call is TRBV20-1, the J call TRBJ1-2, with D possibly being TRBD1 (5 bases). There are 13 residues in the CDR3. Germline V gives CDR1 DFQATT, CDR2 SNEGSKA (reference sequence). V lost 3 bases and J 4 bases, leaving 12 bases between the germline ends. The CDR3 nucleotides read TGCAGTGCTAGTTCGGGGGTCGGCTATGGCTACACCTTC. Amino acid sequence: CSASSGVGYGYTF.

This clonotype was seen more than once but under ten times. The CDR3 region has the DNA TGTGCCAGCTCACCCCAATCGGGAAACACCATATATTTT. This translates into CASSPQSGNTIYF. The chain carries TRBV18 and TRBJ1-3; D is unclear. CDR3 length: 13 residues. Germline CDR1 is KGHSH and CDR2 is LQKENI. V lost 3 bases to trimming and J lost 4 bases, with 7 bases between them.

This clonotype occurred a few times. The CDR3 sequence is CASSQDMTSGSYIQYF. The CDR3 coding sequence is TGCGCCAGCAGCCAAGATATGACTAGCGGGAGTTACATTCAGTACTTC. The chain employs TRBV4-3 and TRBJ2-4; 12 positions agree with TRBD2. Germline V CDR1 and CDR2: LGHNA, YSLEER. The trim removed 0 bases at V and 8 bases at J, leaving 5 bases unmatched. The CDR3 is made up of 16 amino acids.